These 29 T cell receptor beta chains were sequenced from one sample in a study of beta chain features in type 1 diabetes. As every portion of the isolated RNA was reverse transcribed, the sequencing read expressed TCRB transcripts. Assay: immunoSEQ multiplex PCR; the TCRdb copy retains only in-frame clones and omits some. The top ten hold 0.017% of the sample, which has hundreds of thousands of clones, roughly 12% seen once. The sample was naive CD4+ T cells from blood. The receptor set was obtained from a man aged 18 to 30 in good health.

The chain uses TRBV5-1 and TRBJ2-4; perhaps TRBD2 as D (6 bases). Germline lookup yields CDR1 SGHRS and CDR2 YFSETQ. V shed 5 bases and J shed 5 bases, with 11 bases lying between them. The CDR3 extends over 13 amino acids. The CDR3 DNA is TGCGCCAGCAGTGTGGAGGGGCAAAACATTCAGTACTTC. It translates to CASSVEGQNIQYF.

The chain employs TRBV5-1 and TRBJ2-3, with 10 nucleotides matching TRBD1. Germline-derived CDR1 and CDR2 are SGHRS and YFSETQ. Unmatched junction bases numbered 13, after V lost 4 bases and J lost 8 bases. The CDR3 is 16 amino acids. The CDR3 DNA sequence: TGCGCCAGCAGCCTTTGGGACAGGGGAGGCCCAGTTACGCAGTATTTT. Its translation is CASSLWDRGGPVTQYF.

Only a few counts were recorded for this clone. Other DNA sequences in this specimen translate into the identical CDR3. The J gene is TRBJ2-2, the V gene TRBV18; 11 bases are shared with TRBD1. Germline CDR1 KGHSH, CDR2 LQKENI. This CDR3 spans 16 amino acids. With V trimmed by 1 base and J by 2 bases, 0 bases remained unmatched. The CDR3: CASSPRTGGNTGELFF. The DNA for the CDR3 is TGTGCCAGCTCACCACGGACAGGGGGCAACACCGGGGAGCTGTTTTTT.

This clone occurred a few times. The V call is TRBV4-2, the J call TRBJ2-1, with D perhaps TRBD1 (5 bases). There are 16 residues in the CDR3. V was pared by 1 base and J by 5 bases, with 15 bases between. From germline, CDR1 is LGHNA and CDR2 YNFKEQ. This CDR3 is CASSQVPGRLDNEQFF. The CDR3 region has the DNA TGTGCCAGCAGCCAAGTTCCAGGGCGTCTCGACAATGAGCAGTTCTTC.

The chain carries TRBV27 and TRBJ1-3, with TRBD1 as a possible D gene (5 bases). The V end was cut by 6 bases, the J end by 0 bases, with 9 bases between. The CDR3 loop spans 14 amino acids. Germline CDR1 MNHEY, CDR2 SMNVEV (reference sequence). The CDR3 DNA is TGTGCCAGCAGCCGACAGTACTCTGGAAACACCATATATTTT. It specifies CASSRQYSGNTIYF.

This rearrangement joins TRBV5-1 to TRBJ1-1; possible D gene TRBD1, 5 bases. V lost 1 base and J lost 10, with 20 bases in between. Per germline, CDR1 SGHRS and CDR2 YFSETQ. The CDR3 loop spans 15 amino acids. The CDR3 DNA sequence: TGCGCCAGCAGCTTGCGAGAGGGACTGACATTTCCAGCTTTCTTT. Translation gives CASSLREGLTFPAFF.

The gene calls are TRBV4-3 and TRBJ1-2; unclear D gene. Germline CDR1 reads LGHNA; CDR2 reads YSLEER. Trimming took 0 bases from V and 8 from J, leaving 10 bases between them. This CDR3 comprises 13 residues. CDR3 nucleotides: TGCGCCAGCAGCCAAGACCTCCTTGTGGGCTACACCTTC. It is translated as CASSQDLLVGYTF.

V usage is TRBV18 and J usage is TRBJ2-6, with 7 bases matching TRBD1. The germline V gene encodes CDR1 KGHSH and CDR2 LQKENI. The CDR3 has 18 residues. Losses at the gene ends were 4 bases for V and 0 bases for J; bases not matched to a gene: 9. Here the CDR3 reads CASSRPTGHSSGANVLTF. The CDR3 nucleotides are TGTGCCAGCTCACGCCCGACAGGGCATTCCTCTGGGGCCAACGTCCTGACTTTC.

In its sample, this clone was seen a few times. This sequence joins TRBV5-1 and TRBJ2-1, with TRBD2 matching over 8 bases. Germline CDR1 reads SGHRS; CDR2 reads YFSETQ. This CDR3 spans 15 amino acids. V was clipped by 1 base and J by 7 bases; unmatched bases: 7. The CDR3 here is CASSLTAGVENEQFF. In DNA, the CDR3 is TGCGCCAGCAGCTTGACAGCGGGAGTCGAAAATGAGCAGTTCTTC.

This chain links TRBV10-3 with TRBJ2-5; 8 bases line up with TRBD1. Germline CDR1 and CDR2: ENHRY and SYGVKD. This CDR3 comprises 14 residues. Unmatched junction bases numbered 12, after V lost 11 bases and J lost 4 bases. The CDR3 DNA follows: TGTGCCGTGGGTGTTACAGGGGGACGAGAGACCCAGTACTTC. Residues: CAVGVTGGRETQYF.

This clone was observed a handful of times. The rearrangement joins TRBV5-1 to TRBJ2-1; 9 bases align to TRBD1. The V gene end was trimmed by 4 bases and the J gene end by 4 bases; junction bases not matched to a gene: 3. Per germline, CDR1 SGHRS and CDR2 YFSETQ. The CDR3 consists of 14 residues. The CDR3 spells CASSEGTGYNEQFF. CDR3 coding DNA: TGCGCCAGCAGCGAGGGGACAGGGTACAATGAGCAGTTCTTC.

This clone was seen a handful of times. The gene calls are TRBV6-6 and TRBJ1-2; TRBD1 might be the D (6 bases). The CDR3 sequence is 12 residues long. CDR1 is MNHNY and CDR2 is SVGAGI in the germline V gene (reference sequence). V gave up 6 bases and J gave up 12 bases, with 17 bases separating them. DNA of the CDR3: TGTGCCAGCAGCCTCGCCGGGACACCTAACACCTTC. Its translation: CASSLAGTPNTF.

This clone was seen more than once but under ten times. The V call is TRBV30, the J call TRBJ2-7; 12 positions match TRBD2. J lost 3 bases, V lost 5 bases, and 8 bases had no gene match. The CDR3 sequence is 15 residues long. CDR1 and CDR2 from the germline V gene are GTSNPN and SVGIG (reference sequence). CDR3 sequence (DNA): TGTGCCTGGGGACCCGGGACTAGCGGGCACTACGAGCAGTACTTC. Its protein is CAWGPGTSGHYEQYF.

This clone was seen only a few times. The chain employs TRBV29-1 and TRBJ1-1, with D perhaps matching TRBD1 (5 bases). V lost 6 bases and J lost 6, with 17 bases in between. The CDR3 loop spans 13 amino acids. Germline V gives CDR1 SQVTM, CDR2 ANQGSEA. CDR3 nucleotides: TGCAGCGTCCCGGGGGGGGATAAGGCTGAAGCTTTCTTT. Its protein is CSVPGGDKAEAFF. The full variable domain, completed using reference TRBV29-1 and TRBJ1-1, is SAVISQKPSRDICQRGTSLTIQCQVDSQVTMMFWYRQQPGQSLTLIATANQGSEATYESGFVIDKFPISRPNLTFSTLTVSNMSPEDSSIYLCSVPGGDKAEAFFGQGTRLTVV.

The rearrangement joins TRBV11-2 to TRBJ2-3; D is unclear. Between the trimmed V and J ends, which lost 5 bases and 2 bases, there was a span of 5 bases. Germline V gene data show CDR1 as SGHAT and CDR2 as FQNNGV. This CDR3 has 12 amino acids. CDR3 amino acids: CASSPPTDTQYF. The CDR3 nucleotides are TGTGCCAGCAGCCCTCCCACAGATACGCAGTATTTT.

The V gene is TRBV2, the J gene TRBJ1-2, with 7 bases aligning to TRBD1. The CDR3 sequence is 14 residues long. J lost 1 base, V lost 6 bases, and 5 bases had no gene match. The germline V gene encodes CDR1 SNHLY and CDR2 FYNNEI. In nucleotides, the CDR3 is TGTGCCAGCAGCCGGGACAGCCATAACTATGGCTACACCTTC. Encoded protein: CASSRDSHNYGYTF. The full variable domain, its missing parts supplied by reference TRBV2 and TRBJ1-2, is EPEVTQTPSHQVTQMGQEVILRCVPISNHLYFYWYRQILGQKVEFLVSFYNNEISEKSEIFDDQFSVERPDGSNFTLKIRSTKLEDSAMYFCASSRDSHNYGYTFGSGTRLTVV.

The rearrangement uses TRBV11-2 and TRBJ1-2; TRBD1 matches 9 bases. J gave up 8 bases and V 3 bases, and 13 bases lay outside the gene matches. In germline, CDR1 is SGHAT, CDR2 FQNNGV. The CDR3 runs 16 residues. CDR3 DNA sequence: TGTGCCAGCAGCTTGGCCCTCGACAGGGGGACCGTAGGCTACACCTTC. As protein: CASSLALDRGTVGYTF. Full variable domain (missing parts from reference TRBV11-2 and TRBJ1-2): EAGVAQSPRYKIIEKRQSVAFWCNPISGHATLYWYQQILGQGPKLLIQFQNNGVVDDSQLPKDRFSAERLKGVDSTLKIQPAKLEDSAVYLCASSLALDRGTVGYTFGSGTRLTVV.

There are a few counts of this clone. The chain joins TRBV4-3 to TRBJ2-7; D may be TRBD1 (5 bases). The germline V gene has CDR1 LGHNA and CDR2 YSLEER. Trimming took 3 bases from V and 5 from J, leaving 14 bases between them. CDR3 length: 14 amino acids. CDR3 region: CASSQDAGINEQYF. Here the CDR3 DNA reads TGCGCCAGCAGCCAGGACGCAGGGATCAACGAGCAGTACTTC.

There are a few counts of this clone. The CDR3 is CASSGQVYEQYF. DNA of the CDR3: TGTGCCAGCTCTGGACAGGTCTACGAGCAGTACTTC. V gene TRBV18 combines with J gene TRBJ2-7, with TRBD1 matching 7 bases. V shed 6 bases and J 3 bases; nucleotides not matched to a gene: 2. The length of the CDR3 is 12 residues. Germline loops: CDR1 KGHSH, CDR2 LQKENI.

CDR3 sequence (DNA): TGTGCCAGCAGCCCGTTCCGGGACAGGGGGCCCGGGGAGCTGTTTTTT. Protein sequence: CASSPFRDRGPGELFF. The chain employs TRBV14 and TRBJ2-2, with TRBD1 identical over 12 bases. The V gene's germline CDR1 is SGHDN and CDR2 FVKESK. The CDR3 totals 16 residues. The V segment lost 4 bases and the J segment 6 bases; nucleotides outside the gene matches: 6.

This clone was seen a few times. The V and J genes are TRBV6-5 and TRBJ2-1; a weak D match, TRBD1 (6 bases). The CDR3 consists of 11 residues. CDR1 is MNHEY and CDR2 is SVGAGI in the germline V gene. Trimming stripped 6 bases from V and 6 bases from J, with 6 bases between. In DNA, the CDR3 is TGTGCCAGCAGGACAGGCAATGAGCAGTTCTTC. Translated, it gives CASRTGNEQFF.

This clone was found a few times. The rearrangement joins TRBV20-1 to TRBJ1-1, with no clear D. CDR3 length: 11 residues. Germline lookup yields CDR1 DFQATT and CDR2 SNEGSKA (reference sequence). The DNA for the CDR3 is TGCAGCGCGGGGTCTCGGACTGAAGCTTTCTTT. As protein: CSAGSRTEAFF.

This clone was recorded a few times. The V gene is TRBV30, the J gene TRBJ2-7; D remains unclear. Trimming stripped 1 base from V and 3 bases from J, with 7 bases between. The CDR3 loop spans 12 amino acids. CDR1 and CDR2 (germline): GTSNPN, SVGIG (reference sequence). The CDR3 sequence is CAWSAYIYEQYF. The CDR3 DNA follows: TGTGCCTGGAGTGCCTATATCTACGAGCAGTACTTC.

This clone was seen a handful of times. The chain links TRBV28 to TRBJ1-6; TRBD1 matches 7 bases. Unmatched junction bases numbered 8, after V lost 10 bases and J lost 14 bases. In germline, CDR1 is MDHEN, CDR2 SYDVKM. The CDR3 has 11 residues. CDR3: CATRLDRTLHF. DNA of the CDR3: TGTGCCACTCGACTGGACAGGACCCTCCACTTT.

This clone was observed a few times. This rearrangement joins TRBV5-1 to TRBJ2-5, with D tentatively TRBD1 (5 bases). V was shortened by 5 bases and J by 2 bases, with 10 bases between the two germline ends. The CDR3 extends over 13 amino acids. Germline CDR1 SGHRS, CDR2 YFSETQ. The CDR3 region is CASRNQGQETQYF. The CDR3 DNA sequence: TGCGCCAGCAGGAATCAGGGTCAAGAGACCCAGTACTTC.

There are a few counts of this clone. The rearrangement uses TRBV29-1 and TRBJ2-2; 8 bases fit TRBD1. There are 13 residues in the CDR3. V shed 7 bases and J 6 bases; nucleotides not matched to a gene: 7. Looked up from germline, CDR1 is SQVTM and CDR2 is ANQGSEA. The CDR3 region has the DNA TGCAGCGACCGGGACAGGATCGCCGGGGAGCTGTTTTTT. Protein sequence: CSDRDRIAGELFF.

This clone has more than one count but fewer than ten. V is TRBV7-9 and J is TRBJ2-7; possibly TRBD2 for D (5 bases). Looked up from germline, CDR1 is SEHNR and CDR2 is FQNEAQ (reference sequence). Trimming took 4 bases from V and 3 from J, leaving 13 bases between them. This CDR3 has 14 residues. DNA of the CDR3: TGTGCCAGCAGCTCACCCGGGAACCGCTACGAGCAGTACTTC. This translates into CASSSPGNRYEQYF.

J is TRBJ1-1 and V is TRBV9; D is uncertain. The CDR3 consists of 13 residues. Germline V CDR1 and CDR2: SGDLS, YYNGEE. V was clipped by 4 bases and J by 0 bases, with 7 bases between them. The CDR3: CASSPRLNTEAFF. DNA for the CDR3: TGTGCCAGCAGCCCGCGCTTGAACACTGAAGCTTTCTTT.

The chain carries TRBV9 and TRBJ2-1, with D possibly matching TRBD2 (6 bases). The germline V gene encodes CDR1 SGDLS and CDR2 YYNGEE. This CDR3 has 16 amino acids. Deletions cut 3 bases from V and 0 bases from J, with 13 bases between. The CDR3 is CASSAGDSSSYNEQFF. The DNA of the CDR3 is TGTGCCAGCAGCGCGGGGGACTCAAGCTCCTACAATGAGCAGTTCTTC.